This TCR beta chain was sequenced in a study of graft-versus-host responses after intestinal transplantation. Study context: The transplants performed in recipients were multivisceral, liver-intestinal, or isolated intestinal. Induction with anti-thymocyte globulin, then tacrolimus and steroids for three to four years, was given to all recipients.

The study's findings and limits: Early HvG declines after transplant were associated with peak circulating GvH clone levels.

This table comes from immunoSEQ multiplex PCR, and its TCRdb copy is limited to in-frame clones, with some not included. The sample carries over 10,000 clones, approximately 93% recorded once. As for this clone: Its antigen is as yet unknown.

The CDR3 loop spans 13 amino acids. The germline V and J ends were trimmed by 3 bases and 4 bases, with 10 bases remaining between them. Germline V gene lookup returns CDR1 SGHNT and CDR2 YYREEE (reference sequence). This specimen consisted of PBMCs, obtained about 34 months after intestinal transplantation. The chain joins TRBV5-4 to TRBJ1-2; the D gene is possibly TRBD1 (5 bases). The sequence was obtained from a human patient who received an intestinal transplant, so some T cells may come from the graft donor. The CDR3 region has the DNA TGTGCCAGCAGCTCTGGGGGGTCCTATGGCTACACCTTC. It is translated as CASSSGGSYGYTF.